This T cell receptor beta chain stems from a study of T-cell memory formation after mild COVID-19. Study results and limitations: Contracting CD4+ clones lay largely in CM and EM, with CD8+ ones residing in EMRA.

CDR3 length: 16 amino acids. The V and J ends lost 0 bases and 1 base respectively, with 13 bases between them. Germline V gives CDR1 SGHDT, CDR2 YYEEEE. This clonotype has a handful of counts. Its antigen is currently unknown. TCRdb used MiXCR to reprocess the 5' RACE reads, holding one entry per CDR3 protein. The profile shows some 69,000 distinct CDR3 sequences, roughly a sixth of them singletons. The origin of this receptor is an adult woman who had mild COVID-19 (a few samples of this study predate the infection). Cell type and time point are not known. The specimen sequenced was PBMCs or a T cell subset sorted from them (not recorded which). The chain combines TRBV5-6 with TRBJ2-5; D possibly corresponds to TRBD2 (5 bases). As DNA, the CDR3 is TGTGCCAGCAGCTTGGCGGGGTGGGAGAGCCAAGAGACCCAGTACTTC. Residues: CASSLAGWESQETQYF.